The 11 T cell receptor beta chains reported below all come from one sample, sequenced in a study of shared clonotypes between healthy human individuals. The data were produced by immunoSEQ multiplex PCR, yet TCRdb's version contains in-frame clones alone and is incomplete. The sample has about 2.4 million clones; approximately 93% are singletons. What was sequenced was naive CD4+ T cells from PBMCs. Subset indicated: CD45RA+ positively selected. The origin of the receptors is a man aged 18 to 35 in good health. Some clones in this sample may be carry-over from other donors' samples.

The chain joins TRBV6-1 to TRBJ2-2; D gene unclear. Per the germline V gene, CDR1 is MNHNS and CDR2 is SASEGT. CDR3 length equals 14 residues. The V and J ends lost 8 bases and 5 bases respectively, with 15 bases between them. The CDR3 is CASVPFIYTGELFF. The CDR3 DNA reads TGTGCCAGCGTACCTTTTATATATACCGGGGAGCTGTTTTTT.

The J gene is TRBJ2-2, the V gene TRBV5-1; tentatively, D is TRBD1 or TRBD2 (5 bases each). V was cut by 0 bases and J by 6 bases, with 18 bases left in between. Per the germline V gene, CDR1 is SGHRS and CDR2 is YFSETQ. The CDR3 spans 17 residues. CDR3 in amino acids: CASSLAPGTNRPGELFF. In DNA, the CDR3 is TGCGCCAGCAGCTTGGCCCCCGGGACGAACAGACCCGGGGAGCTGTTTTTT. The complete variable domain, with remaining parts taken from reference TRBV5-1 and TRBJ2-2, reads KAGVTQTPRYLIKTRGQQVTLSCSPISGHRSVSWYQQTPGQGLQFLFEYFSETQRNKGNFPGRFSGRQFSNSRSEMNVSTLELGDSALYLCASSLAPGTNRPGELFFGEGSRLTVL.

This clone turned up a few times. The CDR3 sequence is CASSFPLLTEAFF. The CDR3 DNA is TGTGCCAGCAGTTTTCCTCTGCTCACTGAAGCTTTCTTT. This chain joins TRBV28 and TRBJ1-1, with unresolved D. Deletions cut 3 bases from V and 4 bases from J, with 9 bases between. The CDR3 totals 13 residues. CDR1 MDHEN and CDR2 SYDVKM come from the germline V gene.

The chain joins TRBV2 to TRBJ2-5; D remains ambiguous. The CDR3 is made up of 12 amino acids. The germline CDR1 and CDR2 sequences are SNHLY and FYNNEI. V dropped 3 bases and J dropped 7 bases, with 9 bases sitting between them. CDR3 nucleotide sequence: TGTGCCAGCAGTGAGCTCCCCGCGACCCAGTACTTC. This encodes CASSELPATQYF.

The chain couples TRBV7-9 to TRBJ2-3; 9 nucleotides line up with TRBD1. This CDR3 is 17 amino acids long. Per the germline V gene, CDR1 is SEHNR and CDR2 is FQNEAQ (reference sequence). After removal of 1 base from V and 0 bases from J, the junction contained 5 bases not matched to a gene. The CDR3 DNA reads as TGTGCCAGCAGCTTAGGGAACAGGGGGCTAAGCACAGATACGCAGTATTTT. Translation: CASSLGNRGLSTDTQYF.

The chain carries TRBV28 and TRBJ1-3; no reliable D call. V lost 5 bases and J 0 bases, leaving 11 bases between the germline ends. This CDR3 has 15 residues. Looked up from germline, CDR1 is MDHEN and CDR2 is SYDVKM. The CDR3 nucleotides read TGTGCCAGCAGTCCGCCGGGAATCTCTGGAAACACCATATATTTT. Translating gives CASSPPGISGNTIYF.

In its sample, this clone was seen once. The chain couples TRBV2 to TRBJ1-5; 7 positions agree with TRBD1. V shed 7 bases and J 4 bases; nucleotides not matched to a gene: 10. The V gene's germline CDR1 is SNHLY and CDR2 FYNNEI. The CDR3 is 15 amino acids. CDR3 sequence: CASTQGGGPNQPQHF. Written as DNA, the CDR3 is TGTGCCAGCACCCAGGGGGGGGGCCCAAATCAGCCCCAGCATTTT. Full variable domain (rest looked up from reference TRBV2 and TRBJ1-5): EPEVTQTPSHQVTQMGQEVILRCVPISNHLYFYWYRQILGQKVEFLVSFYNNEISEKSEIFDDQFSVERPDGSNFTLKIRSTKLEDSAMYFCASTQGGGPNQPQHFGDGTRLSIL.

This clone has a single count. Other DNA sequences in this sample translate to the same CDR3. The V gene is TRBV28, the J gene TRBJ1-5; D is perhaps TRBD1 (5 bases). Per germline, CDR1 MDHEN and CDR2 SYDVKM. This CDR3 is 12 amino acids long. Trimming stripped 6 bases from V and 7 bases from J, with 10 bases between. CDR3 loop: CASSLTGQPQHF. DNA for the CDR3: TGTGCCAGCAGCCTCACAGGCCAGCCCCAGCATTTT.

The sample holds one count of this clone. The gene calls are TRBV5-6 and TRBJ1-2; D unclear. The V and J ends lost 0 bases and 8 bases respectively, with 8 bases between them. There are 12 residues in the CDR3. The germline V gene has CDR1 SGHDT and CDR2 YYEEEE. CDR3 region: CASSLGGNGYTF. CDR3 in DNA: TGTGCCAGCAGCTTGGGGGGAAACGGCTACACCTTC.

This clone was observed a single time. The V call is TRBV28, the J call TRBJ1-3; the D is unclear. Trimming removed 6 bases at V and 4 bases at J, with 16 bases between. Germline CDR1 and CDR2: MDHEN and SYDVKM. The CDR3 runs 15 residues. CDR3 bases: TGTGCCAGCAGCGAGACCCAAAACCTCGGAAACACCATATATTTT. Residues: CASSETQNLGNTIYF.

This rearrangement joins TRBV5-1 to TRBJ2-7; 7 nucleotides line up with TRBD1. The CDR3 is 15 amino acids. Per germline, CDR1 SGHRS and CDR2 YFSETQ. The ends lost 2 bases at V and 1 base at J; junction bases unmatched: 6. This chain's CDR3 is CASSFRGYGSYEQYF. CDR3 DNA sequence: TGCGCCAGCAGCTTCAGGGGGTATGGGTCCTACGAGCAGTACTTC.